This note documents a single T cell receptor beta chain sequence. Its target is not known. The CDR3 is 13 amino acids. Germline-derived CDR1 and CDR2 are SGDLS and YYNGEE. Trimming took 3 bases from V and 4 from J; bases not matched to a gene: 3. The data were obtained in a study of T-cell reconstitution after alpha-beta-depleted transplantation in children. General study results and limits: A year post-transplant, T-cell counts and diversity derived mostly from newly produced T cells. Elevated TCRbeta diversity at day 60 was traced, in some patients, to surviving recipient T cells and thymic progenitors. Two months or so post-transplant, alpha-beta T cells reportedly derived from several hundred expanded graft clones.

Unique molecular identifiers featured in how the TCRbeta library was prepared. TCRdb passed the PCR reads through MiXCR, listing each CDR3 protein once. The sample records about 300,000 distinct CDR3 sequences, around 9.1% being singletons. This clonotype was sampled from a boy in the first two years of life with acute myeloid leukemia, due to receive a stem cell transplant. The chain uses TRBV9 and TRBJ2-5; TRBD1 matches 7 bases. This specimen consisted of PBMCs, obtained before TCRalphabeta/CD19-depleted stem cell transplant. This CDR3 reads CASSAQGIETQYF. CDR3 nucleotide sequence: TGTGCCAGCAGCGCACAGGGGATAGAGACCCAGTACTTC.